This TCR beta chain was recorded in a study of Ad26.COV2.S vaccination and SARS-CoV-2 variants. Study overall: Intramuscularly, Ad26.COV2.S was given either once or twice, 56 days apart. Findings and limits, study-wide: Breadth, reportedly substantial, characterized the spike-specific CD8+ and CD4+ T cell responses after vaccination.

Trimming at V came to 3 bases and at J to 7 bases, leaving 16 bases not matched to a gene. The CDR3 has 17 residues. Germline values: CDR1 SGHNT, CDR2 YYREEE (reference sequence). This table comes from immunoSEQ multiplex PCR, and its TCRdb copy is limited to in-frame clones, with some not included. Among 200,000 to 250,000 clones, approximately 90% were seen once, and the ten largest hold about 10%. A remark on this clone: What it binds is not known.

As for treatment: 19 received Ad26.COV2.S at low or high dose, single or two shots; about 5 received placebo; per-sample allocation not given. Sampling happened 63 days after the first vaccine or placebo injection. This chain links TRBV5-4 with TRBJ2-5, with TRBD1 matching over 9 bases. This receptor was obtained from a person between 18 and 65 years old who received the Ad26.COV2.S COVID-19 vaccine or a placebo. This material consisted of peripheral blood, taken in a trial of Ad26.COV2.S vaccine versus placebo. CDR3 loop: CASSSYPWTGEVGTQYF. Here the CDR3 DNA reads TGTGCCAGCAGCTCCTACCCCTGGACAGGGGAGGTGGGGACCCAGTACTTC.